These T cell receptor beta chains were read from a single sample in a study of shared clonotypes between healthy human individuals. This table comes from immunoSEQ multiplex PCR, and its TCRdb copy is limited to in-frame clones, with some not included. This table has 1,400,000 or so clones, roughly 98.5% appearing once. The sequenced sample consisted of naive CD4+ T cells sorted from blood. All receptors derive from a young man in good health. CDR3s include the opening cysteine and the closing phenylalanine or tryptophan. The D gene is left open where the match is weak. Clone size is given for some rows only: seen once, a few or many times, or a class if the clone is expanded.

size: .
J: TRBJ2-5
V: TRBV6-5
D: .
CDR3: CASSYPTQYF
DNA: TGTGCCAGCAGTTATCCCACCCAGTACTTC

size: .
J: TRBJ1-4
V: TRBV2
D: .
CDR3: CASSGGQVYEKLFF
DNA: TGTGCCAGCAGTGGAGGGCAGGTGTATGAAAAACTGTTTTTT

size: .
J: TRBJ2-5
V: TRBV2
D: .
CDR3: CASSLKETQYF
DNA: TGTGCCAGCAGTTTAAAAGAGACCCAGTACTTC

size: .
J: TRBJ1-5
V: TRBV7-9
D: TRBD1
CDR3: CASSLGTGQGADQPQHF
DNA: TGTGCCAGCAGCTTAGGAACGGGACAGGGGGCAGATCAGCCCCAGCATTTT

size: .
J: TRBJ2-1
V: TRBV2
D: TRBD2
CDR3: CASRQSGSSNEQFF
DNA: TGTGCCAGCCGTCAGAGCGGGAGTAGTAATGAGCAGTTCTTC

size: .
J: TRBJ2-1
V: TRBV5-1
D: TRBD2
CDR3: CASSFSGTSLNEQFF
DNA: TGCGCCAGCAGCTTCTCCGGGACTAGCCTGAATGAGCAGTTCTTC

size: .
J: TRBJ1-2
V: TRBV28
D: TRBD1
CDR3: CASRTGGAYYGYTF
DNA: TGTGCCAGCCGAACAGGGGGCGCTTACTATGGCTACACCTTC

size: .
J: TRBJ1-4
V: TRBV5-1
D: TRBD1
CDR3: CASSFRDRDEKLFF
DNA: TGCGCCAGCAGCTTCAGGGACAGGGATGAAAAACTGTTTTTT

size: .
J: TRBJ2-7
V: TRBV6-5
D: TRBD1
CDR3: CASSSPGQGAYEQYF
DNA: TGTGCCAGCAGTTCTCCGGGACAGGGGGCTTACGAGCAGTACTTC

size: .
J: TRBJ2-2
V: TRBV7-9
D: TRBD1
CDR3: CASSKNRGRDTGELFF
DNA: TGTGCCAGCAGCAAAAACAGGGGGCGCGACACCGGGGAGCTGTTTTTT

size: .
J: TRBJ2-7
V: TRBV6-1
D: TRBD1
CDR3: CASSDAGQGGYEQYF
DNA: TGTGCCAGCAGTGATGCCGGACAGGGAGGCTACGAGCAGTACTTC

size: .
J: TRBJ1-1
V: TRBV11-1
D: .
CDR3: CASSLETGPFTEAFF
DNA: TGTGCCAGCAGCTTAGAAACAGGGCCTTTCACTGAAGCTTTCTTT

size: .
J: TRBJ2-3
V: TRBV19
D: TRBD1
CDR3: CASSVDRGPSTDTQYF
DNA: TGTGCCAGTAGTGTTGACAGGGGACCTAGCACAGATACGCAGTATTTT

size: .
J: TRBJ2-5
V: TRBV7-2
D: .
CDR3: CASLSASYETQYF
DNA: TGTGCCAGCTTGTCCGCTAGCTACGAGACCCAGTACTTC

size: .
J: TRBJ2-3
V: TRBV5-1
D: TRBD2
CDR3: CASSLSGRGTDTQYF
DNA: TGCGCCAGCAGCCTAAGCGGGAGAGGTACAGATACGCAGTATTTT

size: .
J: TRBJ2-1
V: TRBV5-1
D: TRBD2
CDR3: CASSSYGLAGVYNEQFF
DNA: TGCGCCAGCAGCTCCTATGGACTAGCGGGAGTCTACAATGAGCAGTTCTTC

size: .
J: TRBJ1-1
V: TRBV7-9
D: .
CDR3: CASSPLGRGGSTEAFF
DNA: TGTGCCAGCAGCCCTCTAGGGAGGGGTGGAAGCACTGAAGCTTTCTTT

size: .
J: TRBJ2-5
V: TRBV7-2
D: .
CDR3: CASSFRGETQYF
DNA: TGTGCCAGCAGTTTTAGGGGGGAGACCCAGTACTTC

size: .
J: TRBJ2-1
V: TRBV7-6
D: .
CDR3: CASSFDGTSYNEQFF
DNA: TGTGCCAGCAGCTTTGACGGGACCTCCTACAATGAGCAGTTCTTC

size: .
J: TRBJ2-5
V: TRBV9
D: .
CDR3: CASSVQGQETQYF
DNA: TGTGCCAGCAGCGTACAGGGGCAAGAGACCCAGTACTTC

size: .
J: TRBJ2-7
V: TRBV28
D: .
CDR3: CASSLLGVPREQYF
DNA: TGTGCCAGCAGTTTATTAGGGGTCCCTCGCGAGCAGTACTTC

size: once
J: TRBJ2-7
V: TRBV27
D: .
CDR3: CATVLEQYF
DNA: TGTGCCACCGTCCTCGAGCAGTACTTC

size: .
J: TRBJ2-2
V: TRBV5-1
D: TRBD2
CDR3: CASSPSGRPNTGELFF
DNA: TGCGCCAGCAGCCCCAGCGGGAGGCCGAACACCGGGGAGCTGTTTTTT

size: .
J: TRBJ2-3
V: TRBV15
D: TRBD2
CDR3: CATSRALAAVDTQYF
DNA: TGTGCCACCAGCAGGGCTCTAGCGGCAGTAGATACGCAGTATTTT

size: .
J: TRBJ2-3
V: TRBV19
D: .
CDR3: CASSSGKGTDTQYF
DNA: TGTGCCAGTAGTAGCGGGAAGGGCACAGATACGCAGTATTTT

size: .
J: TRBJ2-1
V: TRBV5-1
D: TRBD1
CDR3: CASSLDRGLGDEQFF
DNA: TGCGCCAGCAGCTTGGACAGGGGTCTTGGCGATGAGCAGTTCTTC

size: .
J: TRBJ2-5
V: TRBV18
D: TRBD2
CDR3: CASSPLRTSGSLETQYF
DNA: TGTGCCAGCTCACCACTCAGGACTAGCGGGAGTTTGGAGACCCAGTACTTC

size: .
J: TRBJ2-2
V: TRBV19
D: .
CDR3: CASSIGAEPTGELFF
DNA: TGTGCCAGTAGTATTGGGGCCGAACCTACCGGGGAGCTGTTTTTT

size: once
J: TRBJ2-1
V: TRBV14
D: .
CDR3: CASSHFLGRRVYNEQFF
DNA: TGTGCCAGCAGCCATTTTCTTGGTAGGAGGGTTTACAATGAGCAGTTCTTC

size: .
J: TRBJ2-3
V: TRBV7-2
D: TRBD2
CDR3: CASSRTFPGLVSDTQYF
DNA: TGTGCCAGCAGCCGGACATTTCCGGGACTAGTTTCAGATACGCAGTATTTT

size: .
J: TRBJ1-4
V: TRBV4-3
D: .
CDR3: CASTLAFQGDEKLFF
DNA: TGCGCCAGCACCCTAGCCTTTCAGGGTGATGAAAAACTGTTTTTT

size: .
J: TRBJ2-1
V: TRBV18
D: .
CDR3: CASSPTRTAKTNNEQFF
DNA: TGTGCCAGCTCACCAACCCGGACTGCCAAAACAAACAATGAGCAGTTCTTC

size: .
J: TRBJ2-3
V: TRBV15
D: TRBD1
CDR3: CATSRGRGLGTQYF
DNA: TGTGCCACCAGCAGAGGCAGGGGGCTCGGTACGCAGTATTTT

size: .
J: TRBJ2-7
V: TRBV6-1
D: .
CDR3: CASGGTRDLPTYEQYF
DNA: TGTGCCAGCGGTGGGACCCGGGACCTTCCTACCTACGAGCAGTACTTC

size: .
J: TRBJ2-3
V: TRBV5-1
D: .
CDR3: CASNQGGSTDTQYF
DNA: TGCGCCAGCAATCAAGGGGGGAGCACAGATACGCAGTATTTT

size: .
J: TRBJ2-5
V: TRBV18
D: TRBD2
CDR3: CASSPTLGLAGETQYF
DNA: TGTGCCAGCTCTCCTACCCTTGGACTAGCGGGAGAGACCCAGTACTTC

size: once
J: TRBJ2-1
V: TRBV7-2
D: .
CDR3: CASSLHRDNEQFF
DNA: TGTGCCAGCAGCTTGCATCGGGACAATGAGCAGTTCTTC

size: once
J: TRBJ1-5
V: TRBV29-1
D: .
CDR3: CSVGRGGNQPQHF
DNA: TGCAGCGTTGGCAGGGGAGGCAATCAGCCCCAGCATTTT

size: .
J: TRBJ2-7
V: TRBV7-9
D: TRBD1
CDR3: CASRSTGGSYEQYF
DNA: TGTGCCAGCAGATCGACAGGGGGCTCCTACGAGCAGTACTTC

size: .
J: TRBJ2-1
V: TRBV6-6
D: .
CDR3: CASRENPGPKLHEQFF
DNA: TGTGCCAGCAGAGAGAACCCGGGACCCAAGTTACATGAGCAGTTCTTC

size: .
J: TRBJ2-2
V: TRBV29-1
D: .
CDR3: CSESDKPSRWNTGELFF
DNA: TGCAGCGAAAGTGATAAACCAAGCCGGTGGAACACCGGGGAGCTGTTTTTT

size: .
J: TRBJ2-1
V: TRBV9
D: TRBD2
CDR3: CASSPWVSGRGSYNEQFF
DNA: TGTGCCAGCAGCCCTTGGGTTAGCGGGAGGGGTTCCTACAATGAGCAGTTCTTC

size: .
J: TRBJ2-5
V: TRBV5-6
D: .
CDR3: CASSLAAETQYF
DNA: TGTGCCAGCAGCTTGGCCGCGGAGACCCAGTACTTC

size: .
J: TRBJ2-3
V: TRBV5-6
D: TRBD2
CDR3: CASSFIAGGTGRYTQYF
DNA: TGTGCCAGCAGCTTCATAGCGGGAGGCACTGGCAGGTATACGCAGTATTTT